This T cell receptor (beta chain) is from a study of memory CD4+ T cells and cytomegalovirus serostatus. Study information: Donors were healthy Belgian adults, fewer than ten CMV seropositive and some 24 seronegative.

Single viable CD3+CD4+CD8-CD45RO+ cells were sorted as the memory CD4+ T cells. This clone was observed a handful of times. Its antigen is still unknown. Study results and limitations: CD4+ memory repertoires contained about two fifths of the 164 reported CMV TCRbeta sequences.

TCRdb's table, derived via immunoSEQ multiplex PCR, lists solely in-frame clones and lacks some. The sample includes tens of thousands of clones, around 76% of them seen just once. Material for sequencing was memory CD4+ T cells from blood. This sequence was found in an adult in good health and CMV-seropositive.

The CDR3 DNA reads as TGTGCCTGGCAAATGGGGACAGGGGGCTCCGGGGAGCTGTTTTTT. This sequence encodes CAWQMGTGGSGELFF. This chain connects TRBV30 to TRBJ2-2; 12 bases are shared with TRBD1. The V gene's germline CDR1 is GTSNPN and CDR2 SVGIG (reference sequence). V gave up 5 bases and J gave up 6 bases; unmatched junction bases: 7. The CDR3 has 15 amino acids.